The entry that follows covers one T cell receptor (beta chain) sequence. Its target is not known. V lost 6 bases to trimming and J lost 2 bases; unmatched junction nucleotides: 1. Germline CDR1 and CDR2: SGHRS and YFSETQ. The CDR3 is 12 amino acids. The table came from immunoSEQ multiplex PCR; TCRdb's copy has only in-frame clones and leaves some out. This table holds around 64,000 clones, about 90% found once. This entry is derived from a study of OX40 agonist ivuxolimab in advanced cancers. Turning to the study itself: A history of anti-PD-1, anti-PD-L1 or anti-CTLA-4 therapy was acceptable, and 40% had some. Three patients, one with hepatocellular carcinoma and two with cutaneous melanoma, responded partially. Findings and caveats of the study: People who partly responded at 0.1-3.0 mg/kg had some of the least clonal expansion seen. On average, CD8+ T cells showed a greater number of expanded clones than CD4+.

The starting material was CD4+ or CD8+ T cells sorted from blood, obtained in a trial of the OX40 agonist ivuxolimab. The clonotype comes from an adult with an advanced solid tumor such as melanoma, head and neck, liver or kidney cancer. This chain joins TRBV5-1 and TRBJ2-7, with 8 nucleotides matching TRBD2. Written as DNA, the CDR3 is TGCGCCAGCACAGCGGGGGCCTACGAGCAGTACTTC. It codes for CASTAGAYEQYF. Looking up the rest from reference TRBV5-1 and TRBJ2-7 gives the full variable domain: KAGVTQTPRYLIKTRGQQVTLSCSPISGHRSVSWYQQTPGQGLQFLFEYFSETQRNKGNFPGRFSGRQFSNSRSEMNVSTLELGDSALYLCASTAGAYEQYFGPGTRLTVT.